The rows below give T cell receptor beta chains drawn from one sample of a study of cytomegalovirus exposure and HLA in healthy donors. Sequencing used immunoSEQ multiplex PCR; TCRdb keeps in-frame clones, though not all of them. The data contain 100,000 to 150,000 clones, 80% of them singletons. The sequencing sample was made of PBMCs. These receptors came from a middle-aged man in good health and CMV-seronegative. The CDR3 runs from the conserved cysteine through the conserved F or W. A D gene is named only where the DNA matches it firmly. Where a row states a size, it is once, few, many or the class of an expanded clone; other rows omit it.

TRBJ2-3 TRBV5-1 NA NA TGCGCCAGCAGCAGCGCTCCGGGGGCAGATACGCAGTATTTT CASSSAPGADTQYF
TRBJ2-7 TRBV2 NA few TGTGCCAGCAGTAGGAGCCCCTCCTACGAGCAGTACTTC CASSRSPSYEQYF
TRBJ2-5 TRBV5-1 NA few TGCGCCAGCAGCGCACAGGGGGGGGAGACCCAGTACTTC CASSAQGGETQYF
TRBJ1-2 TRBV4-2 TRBD1 NA TGTGCCAGCAGCCAAAATCATAGTCCGACAGGGGGCAAGGGCTACACCTTC CASSQNHSPTGGKGYTF
TRBJ2-6 TRBV27 NA NA TGTGCCAGCGGTGGTACCAGCTCTGGGGCCAACGTCCTGACTTTC CASGGTSSGANVLTF
TRBJ2-5 TRBV15 NA few TGTGCCACCAGCAGAGATCAGGGGCCGGGAGAGACCCAGTACTTC CATSRDQGPGETQYF
TRBJ1-4 TRBV5-1 NA NA TGCGCCAGCAGCTCGGAGGGATTAAATGAAAAACTGTTTTTT CASSSEGLNEKLFF
TRBJ1-4 TRBV28 TRBD1 NA TGTGCCAGCAGTCCAGGACAGGGGGACGAAAAACTGTTTTTT CASSPGQGDEKLFF
TRBJ2-1 TRBV5-6 TRBD1 NA TGTGCCAGCAGCTTGGGGACAGGAGACACAGGGAGCTCCTACAATGAGCAGTTCTTC CASSLGTGDTGSSYNEQFF
TRBJ1-2 TRBV6-5 NA NA TGTGCCAGCAGTTACTCGAGAAGCGGCTACACCTTC CASSYSRSGYTF
TRBJ2-7 TRBV6-5 TRBD1 NA TGTGCCAGCAGTACCTCCGGGACAGTCTCCTACGAGCAGTACTTC CASSTSGTVSYEQYF
TRBJ1-2 TRBV19 TRBD1 NA TGTGCCAGTACCTGGGACAGGGGTGGCTACACCTTC CASTWDRGGYTF
TRBJ1-2 TRBV21-1 NA NA TGTGCCAGCAGCAAACCTTCTGACAGGAATAGATATGGCTACACCTTC CASSKPSDRNRYGYTF
TRBJ1-2 TRBV18 NA NA TGTGCCAGCTCACCAACGGCGGACTCCAACTATGGCTACACCTTC CASSPTADSNYGYTF
TRBJ1-2 TRBV2 NA NA TGTGCCAGCAGTGAAGGCCGGTATGGCTACACCTTC CASSEGRYGYTF
TRBJ1-1 TRBV7-9 NA NA TGTGCCAGCAACCTAAACGGACTTGGGAACACTGAAGCTTTCTTT CASNLNGLGNTEAFF
TRBJ2-1 TRBV28 NA NA TGTGCCAGCAGCTCCCCCAGGGAGCAGTTCTTC CASSSPREQFF
TRBJ2-7 TRBV6-5 NA few TGTGCCAGCAGCCCCCCAGGTTCTGGGGGGTACGAGCAGTACTTC CASSPPGSGGYEQYF
TRBJ2-7 TRBV27 NA NA TGTGCCAGCAGTTTCGGGGGTTTTTCTACCTACGAGCAGTACTTC CASSFGGFSTYEQYF
TRBJ2-7 TRBV7-8 TRBD1 few TGTGCCAGCAGCGCACTTAGACAGGGGATCCGGGAAGAGCAGTACTTC CASSALRQGIREEQYF
TRBJ1-5 TRBV5-1 TRBD1 NA TGCGCCAGCAGCTTCAACCGTCCCGGGACAGGGGGCGATGATAGCAATCAGCCCCAGCATTTT CASSFNRPGTGGDDSNQPQHF
TRBJ2-1 TRBV19 NA once TGTGCCAGTAGTATAGGACAGGCCAAATCAAACCAGTTCTTC CASSIGQAKSNQFF
TRBJ2-7 TRBV19 NA NA TGTGCCAGTAGTATAGTAAGCCGGTCCGAGCAGTACTTC CASSIVSRSEQYF
TRBJ2-1 TRBV5-1 TRBD2 NA TGCGCCAGCAGCTTGCCCGGGGCTAGCGGCTACAATGAGCAGTTCTTC CASSLPGASGYNEQFF
TRBJ1-1 TRBV6-1 NA once TGTGCCAGCGTAGGGGGGGGGAACACTGAAGCTTTCTTT CASVGGGNTEAFF
TRBJ2-3 TRBV9 TRBD2 few TGTGCCAGCAGCGTAGTTGATAGTACGGGAGGGCCGAATACGCAGTATTTT CASSVVDSTGGPNTQYF
TRBJ2-2 TRBV10-3 TRBD1 NA TGTGCCATCTACGCCGGGACAGGGCCCACCGGGGAGCTGTTTTTT CAIYAGTGPTGELFF
TRBJ1-5 TRBV6-5 NA NA TGTGCCAGCAGTTTAAACCCACAGGGTGGTCAGCCCCAGCATTTT CASSLNPQGGQPQHF
TRBJ2-1 TRBV7-2 TRBD1 NA TGTGCCAGCAGCTTATTGGGGCAGGGGGCATTTTCCTCCAATGAGCAGTTCTTC CASSLLGQGAFSSNEQFF
TRBJ2-3 TRBV5-1 TRBD2 NA TGCGCCAGCAGCTTCCGGACCGGGACTATCGGAGATACGCAGTATTTT CASSFRTGTIGDTQYF
TRBJ2-7 TRBV2 TRBD1 NA TGTGCCAGCAGTGAACAGGGACAGTCCTACGAGCAGTACTTC CASSEQGQSYEQYF
TRBJ1-1 TRBV5-6 TRBD1 NA TGTGCCAGCAGCTTCGACAGGGAGATCACTGAAGCTTTCTTT CASSFDREITEAFF
TRBJ2-1 TRBV19 TRBD1 NA TGTGCCAGTCACCCGGACGGACAGGGTTACAATGAGCAGTTCTTC CASHPDGQGYNEQFF
TRBJ1-1 TRBV19 NA NA TGTGCCAGTCGCCTCAGGGCCAGGGACACTGAAGCTTTCTTT CASRLRARDTEAFF
TRBJ2-3 TRBV6-5 NA NA TGTGCCAGCCGAGGGGGGGGCAGCACAGATACGCAGTATTTT CASRGGGSTDTQYF
TRBJ2-1 TRBV5-1 TRBD2 NA TGCGCCAGCAGTGGGACTAGCGGGAGCAATGAGCAGTTCTTC CASSGTSGSNEQFF